The 5 T cell receptor beta chains in this list originate from one sample, sequenced in a study of T cells after somatic rescue of genetic block (dated by TCRdb to the early 2020s). Receptors were amplified or captured by the immunoSEQ multiplex PCR assay. TCRdb re-hosts the immuneACCESS table, in-frame sequences only. Its copies lack some clones; in the studies checked, an unresolved V gene accounts for under half of them, and the cause for the rest is not known. The table for this sample lists tens of thousands of clones; about 91% of them were counted only once. The top ten constitute around 3% of the sample. Sequencing was carried out using peripheral blood mononuclear cells (PBMCs). Every receptor here comes from a man aged 35 to 55.

This rearrangement joins TRBV6-5 to TRBJ1-6, with TRBD1 identical over 10 bases. The CDR3 has 14 residues. V was clipped by 7 bases and J by 6 bases; unmatched bases: 3. Germline V gene lookup returns CDR1 MNHEY and CDR2 SVGAGI. CDR3: CASTRQGANSPLHF. In DNA, the CDR3 is TGTGCCAGCACGAGACAGGGGGCTAATTCACCCCTCCACTTT.

V gene TRBV5-1 combines with J gene TRBJ2-3; D remains ambiguous. The V and J ends lost 1 base and 0 bases respectively, with 12 bases between them. CDR3 length: 16 amino acids. CDR1 SGHRS and CDR2 YFSETQ come from the germline V gene. This chain's CDR3 is CASSLLADLSTDTQYF. Here the CDR3 DNA reads TGCGCCAGCAGCTTGCTGGCGGACCTTAGCACAGATACGCAGTATTTT.

The chain couples TRBV5-1 to TRBJ2-5; possibly TRBD1 for D (5 bases). CDR1 SGHRS and CDR2 YFSETQ come from the germline V gene. The CDR3 is 13 amino acids. Trimming removed 3 bases at V and 2 bases at J, with 8 bases between. The CDR3 region has the DNA TGCGCCAGCAGCTCGAGACAGCAAGAGACCCAGTACTTC. Translated: CASSSRQQETQYF.

The genes are TRBV13 and TRBJ1-1; D gene uncertain. This CDR3 contains 15 residues. V was clipped by 7 bases and J by 1 base, with 16 bases between them. CDR1 and CDR2 from the germline V gene are PRHDT and FYEKMQ (reference sequence). CDR3 loop: CASTQAGSGNTEAFF. CDR3 DNA sequence: TGTGCCAGCACCCAGGCGGGGAGCGGGAACACTGAAGCTTTCTTT.

This chain links TRBV7-9 with TRBJ2-7; 9 nucleotides agree with TRBD1. J was trimmed by 1 base and V by 4 bases; bases with no gene match: 2. The CDR3 contains 14 residues. Germline CDR1 reads SEHNR; CDR2 reads FQNEAQ (reference sequence). The CDR3: CASSSGQGSYEQYF. The CDR3 DNA is TGTGCCAGCAGCTCCGGACAGGGGTCCTACGAGCAGTACTTC.